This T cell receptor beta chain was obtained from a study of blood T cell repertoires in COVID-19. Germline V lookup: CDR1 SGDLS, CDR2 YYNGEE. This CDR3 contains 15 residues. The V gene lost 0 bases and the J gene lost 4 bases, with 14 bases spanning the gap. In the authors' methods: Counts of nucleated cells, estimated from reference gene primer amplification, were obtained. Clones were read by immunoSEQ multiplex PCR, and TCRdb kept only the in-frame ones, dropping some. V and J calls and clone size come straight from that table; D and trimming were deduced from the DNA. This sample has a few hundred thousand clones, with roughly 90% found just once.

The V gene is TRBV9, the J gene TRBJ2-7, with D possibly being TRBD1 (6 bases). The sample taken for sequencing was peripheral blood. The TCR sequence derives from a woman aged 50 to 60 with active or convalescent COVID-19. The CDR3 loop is CASSVGAGARYEQYF. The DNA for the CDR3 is TGTGCCAGCAGCGTAGGGGCAGGGGCTAGATACGAGCAGTACTTC.